Ten or more counts support the clone carrying this T cell receptor beta chain. This sample is part of a study of early T cells in non-severe SARS-CoV-2 infection. On the study more broadly: It was bulk RNA from unsorted whole blood that was sequenced, and the chains were unpaired.

Each cDNA molecule carried a unique molecular identifier. TCRdb redid the calling of the 5' RACE reads with MiXCR, one entry per CDR3 protein. The data contain 90,000 to 120,000 distinct CDR3 sequences, over 8.5% of them singletons. Between the trimmed V and J ends, which lost 3 bases and 0 bases, there was a span of 15 bases. CDR3 length: 18 amino acids. The germline V gene has CDR1 MNHNS and CDR2 SASEGT. The receptor was isolated from an adult who was a healthcare worker with PCR-confirmed SARS-CoV-2 infection or an uninfected control (not recorded which). This chain links TRBV6-1 with TRBJ2-6, with a weak D call TRBD2 (6 bases). Sample: whole blood. CDR3 nucleotide sequence: TGTGCCAGCAGTGAGCGGGCGAGCGGGTTCTCTGGGGCCAACGTCCTGACTTTC. Translating it yields CASSERASGFSGANVLTF.